One and the same sample provided the 15 T cell receptor beta chains below, sequenced in a study of molecular identifiers for immune sequencing clone quantification. TCRdb itself ran the PCR reads through MiXCR, one entry per CDR3 protein. The repertoire consists of some 320,000 distinct CDR3 sequences, with roughly 23% occurring once and the leading ten covering approximately 0.8%. Material: naive CD8+ T cells from blood, with Jurkat cell RNA spiked in. Subset specified: FACS-sorted CD8+CD4-CCR7+CD45RA+ naive T cells. These receptors all come from a human donor in good health. Some libraries in this study had Jurkat cell RNA spiked in.

As to this clonotype: A much bigger clone sits one base away, suggesting this may be a read error. V and J are TRBV28 and TRBJ2-7; 7 bases are a match to TRBD2. The CDR3 loop spans 15 amino acids. Germline CDR1 reads MDHEN; CDR2 reads SYDVKM. CDR3 nucleotides: TGTGTCAGCAGTGCCCTGCGGGAGAGCTCCTACGAGCAGTACTTC. Protein: CVSSALRESSYEQYF. Drawing the rest from reference TRBV28 and TRBJ2-7, the complete variable domain is DVKVTQSSRYLVKRTGEKVFLECVQDMDHENMFWYRQDPGLGLRLIYFSYDVKMKEKGDIPEGYSVSREKKERFSLILESASTNQTSMYLCVSSALRESSYEQYFGPGTRLTVT.

This clonotype has ten or more counts. The chain recombines TRBV30 with TRBJ1-5; D is uncertain. The germline V and J ends were trimmed by 2 bases and 0 bases, with 11 bases remaining between them. Per the germline V gene, CDR1 is GTSNPN and CDR2 is SVGIG (reference sequence). The CDR3 covers 15 residues. The CDR3 loop reads CAWSSDGLSNQPQHF. The CDR3 DNA follows: TGTGCCTGGAGTTCCGACGGTCTTAGCAATCAGCCCCAGCATTTT.

Comment on this clonotype: A much larger clone lies a single base off, so this may be a read error. J is TRBJ1-2 and V is TRBV4-1; possible D gene TRBD1, 5 bases. Trimming removed 3 bases from V and 4 bases from J, with 15 bases in between. Germline-derived CDR1 and CDR2 are MGHRA and YSYEKL. The CDR3 is made up of 15 amino acids. The CDR3 loop reads CASSHDPSTAYGYTF. The CDR3 DNA reads as TGCGCCAGCAGCCATGACCCTTCGACAGCCTATGGCTACACCTTC.

This clonotype has ten or more counts. This chain links TRBV7-2 with TRBJ2-1; 8 bases map to TRBD2. CDR3 size: 17 residues. Trimming cost V 5 bases and J 5 bases; bases outside gene matches: 14. Per germline, CDR1 SGHTA and CDR2 FQGNSA. CDR3 DNA: TGTGCCAGCAGCGCTGCGTTCAGGCGGGGGGAAAACAATGAGCAGTTCTTC. Its protein product is CASSAAFRRGENNEQFF. The full variable domain, its missing parts supplied by reference TRBV7-2 and TRBJ2-1, is GAGVSQSPSNKVTEKGKDVELRCDPISGHTALYWYRQSLGQGLEFLIYFQGNSAPDKSGLPSDRFSAERTGGSVSTLTIQRTQQEDSAVYLCASSAAFRRGENNEQFFGPGTRLTVL.

This clonotype was observed many times. The J gene is TRBJ2-3, the V gene TRBV4-1, with a weak D call TRBD1 (6 bases). The CDR3 has 16 residues. The germline V gene encodes CDR1 MGHRA and CDR2 YSYEKL. The ends were cut back, 0 bases at V and 3 bases at J, with 13 bases in the middle. The CDR3 is CASSQEQGFGTDTQYF. The CDR3 DNA reads as TGCGCCAGCAGCCAAGAACAGGGCTTTGGGACAGATACGCAGTATTTT.

About this clonotype: A read error may be the cause here, since a much bigger clone is one base away. V gene TRBV21-1 combines with J gene TRBJ2-3. TRBV21-1 is a known pseudogene. This CDR3 is 16 amino acids long. CDR3 in amino acids: CASSEAVGSITDTQYF. The CDR3 bases are TGTGCCAGCAGCGAAGCAGTAGGGTCAATCACAGATACGCAGTATTTT.

V gene TRBV7-2 combines with J gene TRBJ2-5; tentative D call: TRBD2 (5 bases). Between the trimmed V and J ends, which lost 0 bases and 2 bases, there was a span of 10 bases. The germline V gene encodes CDR1 SGHTA and CDR2 FQGNSA. The length of the CDR3 is 15 residues. The CDR3 loop reads CASSLAVSGQETQYF. For the CDR3, the DNA is TGTGCCAGCAGCTTAGCGGTATCGGGGCAAGAGACCCAGTACTTC.

The CDR3 region is CAIKEGSRAYEQYF. In DNA, the CDR3 is TGTGCCATCAAGGAGGGGTCCAGGGCCTACGAGCAGTACTTC. The chain combines TRBV10-3 with TRBJ2-7; a weak D match, TRBD2 (6 bases). Deletions cut 7 bases from V and 2 bases from J, with 15 bases between. This CDR3 has 14 residues. Germline lookup yields CDR1 ENHRY and CDR2 SYGVKD.

For the CDR3, the DNA is TGTGCCAGCAGCTTACTCAACGCCGGGCCCGGGGGCTACGAGCAGTACTTC. This codes for CASSLLNAGPGGYEQYF. This chain links TRBV7-9 with TRBJ2-7; TRBD2 might be the D (6 bases). V shed 2 bases and J shed 3 bases, with 20 bases lying between them. The CDR3 sequence is 17 residues long. Looked up from germline, CDR1 is SEHNR and CDR2 is FQNEAQ (reference sequence).

This clonotype occurred many times. The CDR3 region has the DNA TGTGCCAGCAGCTTGCCATATTCCACAGATACGCAGTATTTT. It codes for CASSLPYSTDTQYF. V gene TRBV5-6 combines with J gene TRBJ2-3; D is undetermined. The germline gives CDR1 SGHDT, CDR2 YYEEEE. With 1 base removed from V and 2 bases from J, the gap between germline ends came to 8 bases. The CDR3 runs to 14 residues.

Details on this clonotype: With a much larger clone just one base away, this may be a read error. This rearrangement joins TRBV30 to TRBJ1-1, with TRBD1 identical over 8 bases. Germline CDR1 reads GTSNPN; CDR2 reads SVGIG (reference sequence). The CDR3 loop spans 13 amino acids. The CDR3 here is CVWSLLQGDIAFF. CDR3 bases: TGTGTCTGGAGTCTTTTACAGGGGGACATAGCTTTCTTT.

This clonotype was counted many times. This sequence joins TRBV12-3 or TRBV12-4 and TRBJ2-6; D unclear. This CDR3 is 12 amino acids long. Trimming removed 4 bases from V and 6 bases from J, with 4 bases in between. This CDR3 is CASSSVANVLTF. The CDR3 bases are TGTGCCAGCAGTTCCGTGGCCAACGTCCTGACTTTC.

With regard to this clonotype: Likely a read error: the CDR3 ends without its conserved phenylalanine or tryptophan. The chain links TRBV2 to TRBJ2-3; D uncertain. V shed 2 bases and J shed 4 bases, with 16 bases lying between them. The germline V gene encodes CDR1 SNHLY and CDR2 FYNNEI. The CDR3 contains 16 residues. The CDR3 here is CASSENLVAGADTQYL. The CDR3 DNA reads TGTGCCAGCAGTGAAAACCTGGTCGCCGGAGCAGATACGCAGTATCTT.

This clonotype was detected many times. V is TRBV20-1 and J is TRBJ2-7; D is possibly TRBD1 (5 bases). The germline V gene encodes CDR1 DFQATT and CDR2 SNEGSKA (reference sequence). The ends were cut back, 6 bases at V and 0 bases at J, with 15 bases in the middle. This CDR3 is 14 amino acids long. The CDR3 DNA follows: TGCAGTGCCGAAGGGGCCCTGAGCTCCTACGAGCAGTACTTC. Translation: CSAEGALSSYEQYF.

This clonotype showed up many times. The DNA for the CDR3 is TGTGCCAGCAGCCCAGGTCGGGACAGTCAATACGAGCAGTACTTC. Translating it yields CASSPGRDSQYEQYF. The chain links TRBV3-1 to TRBJ2-7; 7 bases fit TRBD1. This CDR3 region has 15 residues. The V gene end was trimmed by 4 bases and the J gene end by 4 bases; junction bases not matched to a gene: 10. CDR1 and CDR2 (germline): LGHDT, YNNKEL (reference sequence).